This is a list of T cell receptor beta chains from one sample in a study of cytomegalovirus exposure and HLA in healthy donors. Profiled with immunoSEQ multiplex PCR; TCRdb holds only in-frame clones, not every one. The sample shows some 200,000 clones, 70% of them seen only once. Sequencing was carried out using PBMCs. The receptors originated from a man aged 35-49 years in good health and CMV-seropositive. CDR3s include the opening cysteine and the closing phenylalanine or tryptophan. A D gene is named only where the DNA matches it firmly. A row's size may be missing; if present it is once, few, many or a size class.

TRBD1	TRBJ1-1	TRBV7-9	.	TGTGCCAGCAACGCACAGGGGGCGAACACTGAAGCTTTCTTT	CASNAQGANTEAFF
.	TRBJ1-1	TRBV19	.	TGTGCCAGTAGACCCGCCGGGAGGGGGAACACTGAAGCTTTCTTT	CASRPAGRGNTEAFF
TRBD1	TRBJ2-3	TRBV19	.	TGTGCCAGTAGTTCCTGGGACAGGCAGCGCACAGATACGCAGTATTTT	CASSSWDRQRTDTQYF
.	TRBJ2-1	TRBV7-2	.	TGTGCCAGCAGCCCCCCTGGGGGGAATGAGCAGTTCTTC	CASSPPGGNEQFF
TRBD1	TRBJ2-3	TRBV11-3	few	TGTGCCAGCAGCTCTGACCGGACAGGGGGCCCAGATACGCAGTATTTT	CASSSDRTGGPDTQYF
TRBD1	TRBJ2-7	TRBV5-1	.	TGCGCCAGCAGCTTGGAGGGGACAGGGCCTTACGAGCAGTACTTC	CASSLEGTGPYEQYF
TRBD1	TRBJ1-6	TRBV5-6	.	TGTGCCAGCAGCTCCAGGACAGGGGCGAGCTCCTATAATTCACCCCTCCACTTT	CASSSRTGASSYNSPLHF
TRBD2	TRBJ2-3	TRBV19	.	TGTGCCAGTAGTATCTCCCTAGCGGGTGTCGATACGCAGTATTTT	CASSISLAGVDTQYF
TRBD1	TRBJ2-7	TRBV5-1	.	TGCGCCAGCAGCTTGGATGTGGACAGGGGTTACGAGCAGTACTTC	CASSLDVDRGYEQYF
TRBD1	TRBJ1-1	TRBV4-1	.	TGCGCCAGCAGCCACCCAGGGGGCACTGAAGCTTTCTTT	CASSHPGGTEAFF
.	TRBJ2-7	TRBV18	.	TGTGCCAGCTCACCTTTGAGGGACTACGAGCAGTACTTC	CASSPLRDYEQYF
TRBD1	TRBJ1-2	TRBV5-6	.	TGTGCCAGCAGCCCCGGACAGGGCGGGCGCTACACCTTC	CASSPGQGGRYTF
.	TRBJ2-1	TRBV5-4	.	TGTGCCAGCAGCTCTAACAGGGGAGGCAATGAGCAGTTCTTC	CASSSNRGGNEQFF
TRBD2	TRBJ2-5	TRBV7-9	.	TGTGCCAGCAGCCTAAGGCGGGGGGCTATAGAAGAGACCCAGTACTTC	CASSLRRGAIEETQYF
TRBD2	TRBJ2-1	TRBV9	.	TGTGCCAGCAGCGTATCGGGACTAGTCGTAAATGAGCAGTTCTTC	CASSVSGLVVNEQFF
TRBD2	TRBJ2-1	TRBV29-1	.	TGCAGCGCCTCATATAGCGGGGGCTCCCTTTCCTACAATGAGCAGTTCTTC	CSASYSGGSLSYNEQFF
.	TRBJ1-6	TRBV11-3	.	TGTGCCAGCAGCGCAAGGGAGGATTCACCCCTCCACTTT	CASSAREDSPLHF
TRBD1	TRBJ2-3	TRBV19	few	TGTGCCAGTGCTTCCGGGACAGGGTACCGAGGAGATACGCAGTATTTT	CASASGTGYRGDTQYF
.	TRBJ2-7	TRBV28	few	TGTGCCAGCACCCCCTCTAAGGCTCCGGCTAGGCACGAGCAGTACTTC	CASTPSKAPARHEQYF
TRBD1	TRBJ1-2	TRBV6-5	.	TGTGCCAGCAGTTACTCAGCTTCAGGGGGCGGCTATGGCTACACCTTC	CASSYSASGGGYGYTF
.	TRBJ2-3	TRBV29-1	.	TGCAGCGTTGAGGGGCTAGCGATATCCACAGATACGCAGTATTTT	CSVEGLAISTDTQYF
.	TRBJ2-7	TRBV28	.	TGTGCCAGCAGTCCTGGGGGGGCGCTTTCAAGAGAGCAGTACTTC	CASSPGGALSREQYF
TRBD1	TRBJ2-7	TRBV7-6	.	TGTGCCAGCAGCTTAGCACAGACAGGGGTTCACGAGCAGTACTTC	CASSLAQTGVHEQYF
.	TRBJ1-1	TRBV6-5	few	TGTGCCAGCAGTCAAAGAGGAACTGAAGCTTTCTTT	CASSQRGTEAFF
.	TRBJ1-2	TRBV19	few	TGTGCCAGGGATACAGGGAAAGGCTACACCTTC	CARDTGKGYTF
TRBD1	TRBJ2-7	TRBV25-1	.	TGTGCCAGTGGGACAGTCTACGAGCAGTACTTC	CASGTVYEQYF
TRBD1	TRBJ1-2	TRBV15	.	TGTGCCACCAGCACCGGCGACAGGGAATGGGGTGGCTACACCTTC	CATSTGDREWGGYTF
TRBD1	TRBJ1-5	TRBV7-9	.	TGTGCCAGCAGCCCGTTTGGGACAGGAACCTATCAGCCCCAGCATTTT	CASSPFGTGTYQPQHF
TRBD1	TRBJ1-2	TRBV5-1	.	TGCGCCAGCAGCTTGGAGGGACAGCCCTATGGCTACACCTTC	CASSLEGQPYGYTF
TRBD1	TRBJ2-1	TRBV9	.	TGTGCCAGCAGCGCCACAGGGGGCTTCTACAATGAGCAGTTCTTC	CASSATGGFYNEQFF
TRBD1	TRBJ1-2	TRBV4-2	.	TGTGCCAGCAGCCAAGTCGCTGGACAGGACAGCTATGGCTACACCTTC	CASSQVAGQDSYGYTF
.	TRBJ2-1	TRBV4-1	.	TGCGCCAGCAGCCAAACGCAGGGCTCCTACAATGAGCAGTTCTTC	CASSQTQGSYNEQFF
.	TRBJ1-1	TRBV6-5	.	TGTGCCAGCAGTTACTCACTCCGGAACACTGAAGCTTTCTTT	CASSYSLRNTEAFF
.	TRBJ2-1	TRBV2	.	TGTGCCAGCAGTGAACTCGGGGATGATGAGCAGTTCTTC	CASSELGDDEQFF
TRBD1	TRBJ1-1	TRBV10-3	.	TGTGCCATCAGGGGACAGTTGAACACTGAAGCTTTCTTT	CAIRGQLNTEAFF
.	TRBJ1-1	TRBV7-2	.	TGTGCCAGCAGCTTCAATAAGGACAGACCGAACACTGAAGCTTTCTTT	CASSFNKDRPNTEAFF
.	TRBJ1-1	TRBV4-2	.	TGTGCCAGCAGCCAACAGACAGAGAACACTGAAGCTTTCTTT	CASSQQTENTEAFF
.	TRBJ1-6	TRBV7-2	.	TGTGCCAGCAGCCCTACTAATTCACCCCTCCACTTT	CASSPTNSPLHF
.	TRBJ1-4	TRBV7-9	.	TGTGCCAGCAGCTCGTCAGGGTCAAGTGAAAAACTGTTTTTT	CASSSSGSSEKLFF
.	TRBJ2-3	TRBV6-6	.	TGTGCCAGCAGTTCCGCAGGGGTTACTAGCACAGATACGCAGTATTTT	CASSSAGVTSTDTQYF
TRBD1	TRBJ2-3	TRBV5-5	.	TGTGCCAGCAGCTCGCCGGGACAGAGGAGCACAGATACGCAGTATTTT	CASSSPGQRSTDTQYF
.	TRBJ2-2	TRBV27	once	TGTGCCAGCAGTTGGCAGGGGCCTTGGACCGGGGAGCTGTTTTTT	CASSWQGPWTGELFF
TRBD1	TRBJ1-2	TRBV9	.	TGTGCCAGCAGCACTTCAGCACAGGGGGCGGTAGGCTACACCTTC	CASSTSAQGAVGYTF
.	TRBJ2-1	TRBV2	.	TGTGCCAGCAGGGAGAGGGTTATTTCGACTAATGCGCAGTTCTTC	CASRERVISTNAQFF
TRBD1	TRBJ1-2	TRBV5-4	.	TGTGCCAGCAGCTTGGACAGGGGGGTTTATGGCTACACCTTC	CASSLDRGVYGYTF
.	TRBJ2-1	TRBV5-6	.	TGTGCCAGCAGCTCAATCCAGGGGGGAATCAACAATGAGCAGTTCTTC	CASSSIQGGINNEQFF
.	TRBJ2-2	TRBV7-6	.	TGTGCCAGCAGCTTAGCAGCTATCCGCACCGGGGAGCTGTTCTTT	CASSLAAIRTGELFF
TRBD2	TRBJ2-1	TRBV18	.	TGTGCCAGCTCACCGTCCGGGACTACTAGCGGCAATGAGCAGTTCTTC	CASSPSGTTSGNEQFF
.	TRBJ2-5	TRBV2	.	TGTGCCAGCAGTGGGGGGGGGCCGAGAAAGACCCAGTACTTC	CASSGGGPRKTQYF
.	TRBJ2-7	TRBV9	.	TGTGCCAGCAGCCCCCTTACAGGGGAGGCCCACGAGCAGTACTTC	CASSPLTGEAHEQYF
TRBD1	TRBJ1-1	TRBV2	.	TGTGCCAGCAGTGGAACCGGGACAGGGGTAGATACCACTGAAGCTTTCTTT	CASSGTGTGVDTTEAFF
TRBD1	TRBJ1-2	TRBV29-1	.	TGCAGCGTGGGGACAGTTAACTATGGCTACACCTTC	CSVGTVNYGYTF
.	TRBJ2-2	TRBV7-2	few	TGTGCCAGCAGCCAACAGGAGACCACCGGGGAGCTGTTTTTT	CASSQQETTGELFF
TRBD1	TRBJ2-3	TRBV5-1	once	TGCGCCAGCAGCTTGCGGACAGGGCCTAGCACAGATACGCAGTATTTT	CASSLRTGPSTDTQYF
.	TRBJ2-7	TRBV7-8	few	TGTGCCAGCAGCCGCGGGACGCCCTGGGAGCAGTACTTC	CASSRGTPWEQYF
.	TRBJ1-2	TRBV28	.	TGTGCCAGCAGTTTATCCCAGGGTCTTTATGGCTACACCTTC	CASSLSQGLYGYTF
.	TRBJ2-3	TRBV5-4	.	TGTGCCAGCAGCTTGTGGGACAATTGGGCAGATACGCAGTATTTT	CASSLWDNWADTQYF